What follows are 27 T cell receptor beta chains derived from one specimen sequenced in a study of tumor and adjacent non-tumor tissue in lung cancer. A modified ARM-PCR protocol with three rounds of nested PCR amplified TCRbeta. Each CDR3 protein gets one entry after TCRdb re-called the multiplex PCR reads with MiXCR. The table shows 75,000 to 100,000 distinct CDR3 sequences, with roughly 70% occurring only once. This sample's RNA came from whole unsorted tissue. The source material was lung tumor tissue. The receptors were sampled from a man in his 60s with non-small cell lung cancer.

Details on this clonotype: In this CDR3 the conserved last residue, phenylalanine or tryptophan, is missing, so a read error is likely. It is unclear where the CDR3 begins or ends on the DNA, so no DNA is shown, and the CDR3 is as TCRdb lists it. The gene calls are TRBV29-1 and TRBJ1-4. Germline-derived CDR1 and CDR2 are SQVTM and ANQGSEA. The CDR3 is 10 residues long, ends included. The CDR3 is CSVENEKLFL.

As concerns this clonotype: Given a much more abundant clone one base away, this may be a read error. The chain uses TRBV7-9 and TRBJ2-3; 14 bases are a match to TRBD2. Germline V gene sequence: CDR1 SEHNR, CDR2 FQNEAQ (reference sequence). CDR3 size: 17 residues. CDR3 in amino acids: CASCLGGTSGSGDTQYF. The CDR3 DNA follows: TGTGCCAGCTGCTTAGGCGGGACTAGCGGGAGCGGCGATACGCAGTATTTT.

A note on this clonotype: A much bigger clone sits one base away, suggesting this may be a read error. The rearrangement uses TRBV20-1 and TRBJ1-1; TRBD1 is a possible D gene (6 bases). The CDR3 has 11 amino acids. Looked up from germline, CDR1 is DFQATT and CDR2 is SNEGSKA (reference sequence). The CDR3 reads CSASWDTEASF. In DNA, the CDR3 is TGCAGTGCTAGCTGGGACACTGAAGCTTCCTTT.

On this clonotype: This CDR3 is missing its conserved last phenylalanine or tryptophan, likely due to a read error. This sequence joins TRBV29-1 and TRBJ1-1, with TRBD1 matching over 7 bases. From germline, CDR1 is SQVTM and CDR2 ANQGSEA. The CDR3 has 13 residues. Trimming took 4 bases from V and 0 from J; bases not matched to a gene: 2. The CDR3 DNA sequence: TGCAGCGTTGGCGGGACAGTGAACACTGAAGCTTTCTAT. Amino acid sequence: CSVGGTVNTEAFY.

This clonotype was detected only once. This may come from a read error, since a much larger clone is one base off. The V and J genes are TRBV5-1 and TRBJ2-5; weak D call: TRBD2 (6 bases). The germline CDR1 and CDR2 sequences are SGHRS and YFSETQ. The CDR3 runs 15 residues. CDR3 DNA: TGCGCCAGCAGCCCCGGGACTCAGACAGAAGACACCCAGTACTTC. Its translation is CASSPGTQTEDTQYF.

A remark on this clonotype: In this CDR3 the conserved last residue, phenylalanine or tryptophan, is missing, so a read error is likely. Because the CDR3's place on the DNA is in doubt, the DNA is left out and the CDR3 is given as listed by TCRdb. This chain joins TRBV4-2 and TRBJ1-5. Germline V gene data show CDR1 as LGHNA and CDR2 as YNFKEQ. The CDR3 length is 15 residues, termini included. The CDR3 protein is CASSQDRGRNQPKHL.

Many counts were recorded for this clonotype. This rearrangement joins TRBV29-1 to TRBJ1-5; TRBD1 matches at 10 bases. Losses at the gene ends were 5 bases for V and 5 bases for J; bases not matched to a gene: 6. The CDR3 has 14 amino acids. CDR1 and CDR2 (germline): SQVTM, ANQGSEA. CDR3 sequence: CSVSTGTGDQPQHF. CDR3 nucleotide sequence: TGCAGCGTTTCAACCGGGACAGGGGATCAGCCCCAGCATTTT.

The rearrangement links TRBV30 to TRBJ2-7; 7 nucleotides match TRBD1. This CDR3 spans 15 amino acids. V lost 3 bases and J lost 0; bases outside the gene matches: 8. The V gene's germline CDR1 is GTSNPN and CDR2 SVGIG (reference sequence). CDR3 nucleotide sequence: TGTGCCTGGAGCGCTACAGGGGCGATCTCCTACGAGCAGTACTTC. This encodes CAWSATGAISYEQYF.

The chain joins TRBV11-3 to TRBJ2-1; 8 bases match TRBD2. V was clipped by 0 bases and J by 7 bases; unmatched bases: 20. Germline-derived CDR1 and CDR2 are SGHNT and YENEEA. The CDR3 has 20 amino acids. The CDR3 loop is CASSLDSDVGLGGVGNEQFF. CDR3 bases: TGTGCCAGCAGCTTAGATAGCGATGTGGGACTAGGGGGAGTGGGGAATGAGCAGTTCTTC. The full variable domain, rest sourced from reference TRBV11-3 and TRBJ2-1, is EAGVVQSPRYKIIEKKQPVAFWCNPISGHNTLYWYLQNLGQGPELLIRYENEEAVDDSQLPKDRFSAERLKGVDSTLKIQPAELGDSAVYLCASSLDSDVGLGGVGNEQFFGPGTRLTVL.

On this clonotype: A read error is likely, as this CDR3 ends without the conserved phenylalanine or tryptophan. V and J are TRBV7-8 and TRBJ2-1; D not resolved. Germline V gene data show CDR1 as SGHVS and CDR2 as FQNEAQ. CDR3 length: 13 amino acids. The CDR3 here is CASSRSGYNEQFY. CDR3 nucleotide sequence: TGTGCGAGCAGCCGCTCAGGCTACAATGAGCAGTTCTAC.

With respect to this clonotype: The CDR3 does not close with the conserved phenylalanine or tryptophan, likely indicating a read error. Because the CDR3's place on the DNA is in doubt, the DNA is left out and the CDR3 is given as listed by TCRdb. The chain uses TRBV4-2 and TRBJ2-2; the table's D call of TRBD1 was not tested on the DNA. Counting both end residues, the CDR3 totals 16 amino acids. The germline gives CDR1 LGHNA, CDR2 YNFKEQ. The CDR3 loop reads CASSPRGDSNTGELFS.

This clonotype was recorded once. The conserved closing phenylalanine or tryptophan is absent in this CDR3, likely reflecting a read error. This chain links TRBV11-1 with TRBJ2-2; D is perhaps TRBD1 (6 bases). This CDR3 spans 15 amino acids. CDR1 and CDR2 from the germline V gene are SGHAT and FQDESV (reference sequence). Here the CDR3 reads CVSSLLGRGVGELFY. The DNA for the CDR3 is TGTGTCAGCAGCTTACTAGGCAGGGGCGTCGGGGAGCTGTTTTAT.

V is TRBV20-1 and J is TRBJ2-7; 15 bases are shared with TRBD2. Germline V gene data show CDR1 as DFQATT and CDR2 as SNEGSKA (reference sequence). The junction had 3 bases not matched to a gene; V was cut back by 5 bases and J by 4 bases. The CDR3 consists of 14 residues. The CDR3 protein is CSAGLAGGPYEQYF. CDR3 sequence (DNA): TGCAGTGCTGGACTAGCGGGGGGGCCATACGAGCAGTACTTC.

About this clonotype itself: The junction does not match germline at one end; this may be a read error. V is TRBV11-3 and J is TRBJ2-5; possible D gene TRBD1, 6 bases. Per germline, CDR1 SGHNT and CDR2 YENEEA. CDR3 size: 16 residues. The CDR3 sequence: CASRLESWTVEETQYF. DNA for the CDR3: TGTGCCAGCAGATTAGAGAGCTGGACAGTCGAAGAGACCCAGTATTTC.

To note about this clonotype: One end of the junction does not line up with germline, which may come from a read error. CDR3 in amino acids: CASSVSAGVGDYSF. Written as DNA, the CDR3 is TGTGCCAGCAGCGTAAGTGCGGGGGTCGGTGACTACTCCTTC. This chain links TRBV11-2 with TRBJ1-2; a weak D match, TRBD1 (5 bases). The CDR3 sequence is 14 residues long. Germline values: CDR1 SGHAT, CDR2 FQNNGV.

To note about this clonotype: This could be a read error, since a much larger clone is one nucleotide away. The chain uses TRBV5-4 and TRBJ2-5, with unresolved D. Germline V gene lookup returns CDR1 SGHNT and CDR2 YYREEE (reference sequence). CDR3 size: 14 residues. CDR3 region: CTSSLLPKQETQYF. The CDR3 DNA follows: TGTACCAGCAGCTTGTTACCAAAACAAGAGACCCAGTACTTC.

Details on this clonotype: The junction shows a germline mismatch at one end, possibly a read error. V and J are TRBV20-1 and TRBJ2-7; D is ambiguous. The CDR3 contains 13 residues. Germline CDR1 DFQATT, CDR2 SNEGSKA (reference sequence). The CDR3 is CSARDFQIGEHCF. The DNA of the CDR3 is TGCAGTGCTAGAGATTTCCAGATTGGCGAGCATTGCTTC.

Comments on this clonotype: Compared with germline, one end of the junction differs, possibly owing to a read error. The chain couples TRBV12-3 or TRBV12-4 to TRBJ2-2; TRBD2 agrees at 10 bases. This CDR3 comprises 15 residues. The CDR3 DNA reads TGTGTCAGCAGTGCCAGCGGGGGGGCTCTCGGGGAGCTGTTTTTT. It specifies CVSSASGGALGELFF.

On this clonotype itself: This CDR3 fails to terminate in the conserved phenylalanine or tryptophan, so it likely reflects a read error. Because the CDR3's place on the DNA is in doubt, the DNA is left out and the CDR3 is given as listed by TCRdb. This chain uses TRBV5-6 with TRBJ2-2. The CDR3 spans 16 residues, counting both ends. CDR1 is SGHDT and CDR2 is YYEEEE in the germline V gene. The CDR3 sequence is CASSLVRRHHTGELFL.

The V gene is TRBV20-1, the J gene TRBJ2-3; 9 nucleotides line up with TRBD2. Trimming cost V 3 bases and J 5 bases; bases outside gene matches: 9. CDR1 is DFQATT, CDR2 SNEGSKA, per germline (reference sequence). The CDR3 extends over 15 amino acids. The CDR3, as DNA: TGCAGTGCTAGCCCCGCGCGGGGGGGTGGAGATACGCAGTATTTT. Its translation: CSASPARGGGDTQYF.

The chain couples TRBV7-6 to TRBJ2-7; 14 nucleotides agree with TRBD2. The CDR3 extends over 15 amino acids. Looked up from germline, CDR1 is SGHVS and CDR2 is FNYEAQ. The junction had 6 bases not matched to a gene; V was cut back by 5 bases and J by 6 bases. DNA of the CDR3: TGTGCCAGCAGCATAGGGACTAGCGGGAGTGGCGAGCAGTACTTC. Translated, it gives CASSIGTSGSGEQYF.

Concerning this clonotype itself: Since a much larger clone is just one base distant, this may be a read error. The chain combines TRBV20-1 with TRBJ2-1; no firm D call. V was trimmed by 6 bases and J by 10 bases, leaving 19 bases between them. Germline V gene lookup returns CDR1 DFQATT and CDR2 SNEGSKA (reference sequence). This CDR3 spans 13 amino acids. The CDR3 here is CSARRPGPGEQFF. The CDR3 region has the DNA TGCAGTGCCAGACGCCCTGGCCCGGGCGAGCAGTTCTTC.

Ten or more counts support this clonotype. The chain recombines TRBV28 with TRBJ2-7; no firm D call. CDR3 length: 13 residues. Trimming removed 2 bases at V and 2 bases at J, with 7 bases between. Per the germline V gene, CDR1 is MDHEN and CDR2 is SYDVKM. Written as DNA, the CDR3 is TGTGCCAGCAGTTTACCGCAGCCCTACGAGCAGTACTTC. Amino acids: CASSLPQPYEQYF. Complete variable domain (other parts from reference TRBV28 and TRBJ2-7): DVKVTQSSRYLVKRTGEKVFLECVQDMDHENMFWYRQDPGLGLRLIYFSYDVKMKEKGDIPEGYSVSREKKERFSLILESASTNQTSMYLCASSLPQPYEQYFGPGTRLTVT.

The CDR3 is CASSVDGWTGSETQYF. The CDR3 DNA sequence: TGTGCCAGCAGCGTAGACGGTTGGACAGGTTCAGAGACCCAGTACTTC. V gene TRBV9 combines with J gene TRBJ2-5; TRBD1 agrees at 7 bases. Germline-derived CDR1 and CDR2 are SGDLS and YYNGEE. With V trimmed by 0 bases and J by 4 bases, 9 bases remained unmatched. The CDR3 consists of 16 residues.

The chain carries TRBV7-8 and TRBJ2-1; TRBD2 aligns across 7 bases. This CDR3 spans 15 amino acids. CDR1 SGHVS and CDR2 FQNEAQ come from the germline V gene. V lost 7 bases to trimming and J lost 7 bases; unmatched junction nucleotides: 13. In DNA form, the CDR3 reads TGTGCCAGCATCCCTGAAGCGGGAACCACGAATGAGCAGTTCTTC. Protein product: CASIPEAGTTNEQFF.

As regards this clonotype: A clone one base away is much larger, so this may be a read error. The rearrangement joins TRBV5-1 to TRBJ1-4, with a tentative D call TRBD1 (5 bases). The CDR3 sequence is 14 residues long. The germline V gene encodes CDR1 SGHRS and CDR2 YFSETQ. V dropped 4 bases and J dropped 7 bases, with 14 bases sitting between them. The CDR3 bases are TGCGCCAGCAGCACGGGACGGGGAGGTGAAAAACTGTTTTTT. Translation: CASSTGRGGEKLFF.

This clonotype was detected ten times or more. The genes are TRBV4-3 and TRBJ2-1, with a tentative D call TRBD2 (6 bases). V was cut by 1 base and J by 10 bases, with 11 bases left in between. There are 13 residues in the CDR3. Per germline, CDR1 LGHNA and CDR2 YSLEER. The CDR3 region is CASSQVLTSEQFF. As DNA, the CDR3 is TGCGCCAGCAGCCAAGTGCTAACTAGCGAGCAGTTCTTC.